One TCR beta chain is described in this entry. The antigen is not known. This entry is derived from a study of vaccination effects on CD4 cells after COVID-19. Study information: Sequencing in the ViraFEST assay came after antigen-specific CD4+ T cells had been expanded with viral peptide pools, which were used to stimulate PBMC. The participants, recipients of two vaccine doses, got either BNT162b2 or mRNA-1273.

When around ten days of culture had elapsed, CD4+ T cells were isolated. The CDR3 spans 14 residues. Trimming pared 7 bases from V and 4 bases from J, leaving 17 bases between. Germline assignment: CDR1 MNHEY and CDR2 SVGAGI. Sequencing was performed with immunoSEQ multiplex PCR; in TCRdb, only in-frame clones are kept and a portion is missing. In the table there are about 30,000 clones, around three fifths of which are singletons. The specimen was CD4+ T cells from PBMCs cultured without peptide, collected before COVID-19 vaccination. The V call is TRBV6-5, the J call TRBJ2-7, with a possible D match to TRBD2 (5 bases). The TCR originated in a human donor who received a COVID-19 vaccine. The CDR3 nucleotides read TGTGCCAGCAAAAGGGAGAGGGTTGGGTACGAGCAGTACTTC. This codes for CASKRERVGYEQYF.